This paragraph reports one T cell receptor (beta chain). What it recognizes is unknown. Second doses that came at about 4 or about 12 weeks were put together. The data are from a study of T cell responses to AZD1222 COVID-19 vaccine. Using immunoSEQ multiplex PCR, the repertoire was profiled, and TCRdb retains in-frame clones only, with some absent. The sample shows tens of thousands of clones, approximately 89% of them seen only once. Study-level findings and limits: Variant regions that are unmutated are reportedly the target of nearly half of spike-specific TCRs. The sample set comprised mostly white British donors with more females, and clonal diversity was possibly underestimated. There were repertoire samples only from the period after the peak T cell response.

Per the germline V gene, CDR1 is ENHRY and CDR2 is SYGVKD. CDR3 size: 13 residues. The germline V and J ends were trimmed by 4 bases and 4 bases, with 11 bases remaining between them. The chain is built from TRBV10-3 and TRBJ2-7; D possibly corresponds to TRBD1 (5 bases). The specimen comprised peripheral blood, sampled 28 days after the second AZD1222 dose. The sequence derives from an adult who received the AZD1222 COVID-19 vaccine. The CDR3 loop reads CAISAQEKYEQYF. The CDR3 nucleotides read TGTGCCATCAGTGCACAGGAAAAATACGAGCAGTACTTC.